Included here is one T cell receptor beta chain sequence, with context. Its binding antigen is unknown. There are no base qualities to consult, and no much larger clone falls within one base. This specimen comes from a study of shared clonotypes between healthy human individuals (dated by TCRdb to about 2020). Regarding the complete study: A couple of women and a few men aged 18 to 49 years were included in the cohort. For each donor, CD4 naive and CD4 memory were each given three plates, CD8 naive was given two plates, and CD8 memory was given one plate. Different laboratories and diverse techniques were used to prepare libraries and sequence TCR repertoires, to increase sequencing depth and limit assay-specific biases. Between about 0.94 and 8.9 billion PBMCs per donor were obtained by leukapheresis. The study deeply sequenced blood TCR repertoires of five healthy adults to estimate repertoire size and the extent of clonotype sharing between individuals. The full study reports these points: Only blood was sampled, and tissue TCR repertoires likely differ from those in blood. Across a handful of donors, approximately 5% of naive CD4, 3.5% of naive CD8, about 2.3% of memory CD4, and 0.3% to 0.45% of memory CD8 clonotypes were shared. Higher generation probabilities were observed for clonotypes shared by all four sorted-subset donors than for non-shared clonotypes. Because the study included only a small number of donors, the genetic and exposure-history diversity represented was limited. Naive subsets generally had larger estimated clonotype richness than memory subsets did. Pairwise subsampling indicated that sequencing depth was expected to affect the degree of clonotype sharing among donors. Rarefaction of sorted-subset datasets indicated incomplete sequencing despite the large sequencing depth.

Using the deep immunoSEQ assay, TCR CDR3 regions were amplified from genomic DNA by multiplex PCR. Extracted genomic DNA from each cell subset was spread evenly across all wells of several immunoSEQ 96-well plates, with each plate serving as a replicate. For sorted subsets, 150 to 250 ng genomic DNA, equal to some 28,000 T cell genomes, was loaded into each replicate PCR. The purified libraries were quantified using a Qubit 3.0 fluorometer, sized with a Bioanalyzer 2100, and then quantified again using the KAPA Library Quantification kit. Every immunoSEQ 96-well plate was sequenced on a separate single-read 150-cycle Illumina NextSeq 550 flow cell. As for how the authors treated the data: Because only junctional sequences without quality scores were contained in the immunoSEQ output, filtering matching that applied to full-length reads could not be performed. To assign V/J genes and CDR3, sequences were annotated using PyIR, a Python wrapper for IgBLAST v1.9, with IMGT germline references. Reads with weak V/J assignments (E-value above 1e-6), missing CDR3, stop codons, out-of-frame junctions, or ambiguous translated residues were removed. V3J clonotypes were defined as sequences sharing the same inferred V gene, J gene, and CDR3 amino acid sequence. The percentage overlap between two repertoires was calculated by dividing the number of shared unique clonotypes by the size of the smaller repertoire. RTK rarefaction, the Chao1 estimator, and Recon v2.1 estimates of unobserved clonotypes were used to assess repertoire richness. Generation probabilities were computed with OLGA for all TCRbeta clonotypes obtained by the gDNA method from four donors. Sourced from immuneACCESS, this table was stored by TCRdb with only in-frame sequences that have V and J called. A share of the clones is absent; for the studies checked, an unresolved V gene accounts for under half, and the remainder has no known explanation. V and J calls and clone size come straight from that table; D and trimming were deduced from the DNA. A total of about 2.2 million clones appear in this sample, just over 90% of them only once. The ten largest clonotypes hold more than 1.5% of the sample.

CD8 naive samples were obtained by positive selection for CCR7 among CD45RO-negative cells, yielding a CD45RA+CCR7+ population from which TemRA cells were excluded. Donors were healthy HIV-negative adults with no recently reported acute infections or vaccinations. Every donor was a Caucasian adult living in Nashville, Tennessee, USA. After blood collection by leukapheresis, PBMCs were isolated using Ficoll-Histopaque density gradient centrifugation and then cryopreserved in the vapor phase of liquid nitrogen. Analytical flow cytometry was used to check the purity and quantity of each magnetically sorted T cell population. Each sorted fraction had its genomic DNA isolated and then quantified by UV absorbance on a Nanodrop 2000c. Looking up the germline V gene yields CDR1 SNHLY and CDR2 FYNNEI. The germline ends are 15 bases apart after V is trimmed by 5 bases and J by 4 bases. Reading from cysteine to phenylalanine, the CDR3 counts 15 amino acids. Only CDR3 DNA remains: 45 bases, in frame from the first base.

This receptor was obtained from a man aged 18-30 years in good health. Some clones in this sample may be carry-over from other donors' samples. What was sequenced was naive CD8+ T cells from PBMCs. Taken with the paper, the label for cell subset or site translates to: CD45RA+CCR7+. The receptor chain draws on TRBV2 and TRBJ1-5; a confident D gene designation cannot be given. The CDR3 protein: CASSQTERMNQPQHF. The nucleotides are TGTGCCAGCAGTCAGACGGAGAGAATGAATCAGCCCCAGCATTTT.